These T cell receptor beta chains were read from a single sample in a study of graft-versus-host responses after intestinal transplantation. Some clones are missing from TCRdb's copy, which holds only in-frame ones; the method was immunoSEQ multiplex PCR. The data show under 50,000 clones, under 90% seen once. Sequenced here: PBMCs, sampled 267 days after transplant. The receptor set was obtained from a human patient who received an intestinal transplant, so some T cells may come from the graft donor. CDR3s include the opening cysteine and the closing phenylalanine or tryptophan. D genes are given only for firm matches. Expanded clones get a size class; other rows say once, few or many, or leave the size out.

d_gene	abundance	v_gene	j_gene	CDR3nt	CDR3aa
TRBD1	NA	TRBV5-8	TRBJ2-5	TGTGCCAGCAGCTCGGGCGAAGGGACAGGGGCTGAGACCCAGTACTTC	CASSSGEGTGAETQYF
TRBD1	NA	TRBV6-1	TRBJ1-2	TGTGCCAGCGGGGCGACAGGGGGCCAGGACTATGGCTACACCTTC	CASGATGGQDYGYTF
NA	NA	TRBV13	TRBJ1-1	TGTGCCAGCAGCGGCCGACAGTACCCCCGGGACACTGAAGCTTTCTTT	CASSGRQYPRDTEAFF
NA	once	TRBV5-4	TRBJ1-1	TGTGCCAGCAGAATGGAGGGGAACACTGAAGCTTTCTTT	CASRMEGNTEAFF
TRBD1	once	TRBV7-9	TRBJ1-6	TGTGCCAGCAGCCCGGGACAGGGCCTCAATTCACCCCTCCACTTT	CASSPGQGLNSPLHF
TRBD1	once	TRBV18	TRBJ2-5	TGTGCCAGCTCACGTTGGACAGGGAAAGAGACCCAGTACTTC	CASSRWTGKETQYF
TRBD1	NA	TRBV11-2	TRBJ1-3	TGTGCCAGCAGCTTATGGACAGGGCCGGACTCTGGAAACACCATATATTTT	CASSLWTGPDSGNTIYF
NA	NA	TRBV7-8	TRBJ2-1	TGTGCCAGCAGCCACGGGAATGAGCAGTTCTTC	CASSHGNEQFF
TRBD1	NA	TRBV4-1	TRBJ2-2	TGCGCCAGCAGCCAGTCGACAGGGGGAGTGGGCGGGGAGCTGTTTTTT	CASSQSTGGVGGELFF
TRBD1	NA	TRBV2	TRBJ2-2	TGTGCCAGCAGTGAGGAACAGGGGGCCGGCGGGGAGCTGTTTTTT	CASSEEQGAGGELFF
NA	NA	TRBV6-5	TRBJ1-1	TGTGCCAGCAGTGAAGCAATGGCAACTGAAGCTTTCTTT	CASSEAMATEAFF
NA	NA	TRBV15	TRBJ1-6	TGTGCCACCAGCAGAGAGGAAAACTCCTATAATTCACCCCTCCACTTT	CATSREENSYNSPLHF
TRBD2	NA	TRBV4-1	TRBJ2-3	TGCGCCAGCAGCTTTAGCGGGGGGCGCACAGATACGCAGTATTTT	CASSFSGGRTDTQYF
NA	NA	TRBV11-3	TRBJ2-1	TGTGCCAGCAGCTTGGCTGAATACAATGAGCAGTTCTTC	CASSLAEYNEQFF
NA	NA	TRBV6-1	TRBJ1-5	TGTGCCAGCAGTCCCGCCTCTTGGCAGCCCCAGCATTTT	CASSPASWQPQHF
NA	NA	TRBV7-9	TRBJ2-1	TGTGCCAGCAGCCCCCGGGTCGGCGGATACAATGAGCAGTTCTTC	CASSPRVGGYNEQFF
NA	NA	TRBV25-1	TRBJ1-4	TGTGCCAGCAGTGAGAGGACAGCCTCCCAGGGGCCCCAAAAACTGTTTTTT	CASSERTASQGPQKLFF
TRBD1	NA	TRBV5-1	TRBJ2-7	TGCGCCAGCAGCTCCTTCACGGGACAGGGGTACGAGCAGTACTTC	CASSSFTGQGYEQYF
NA	NA	TRBV11-3	TRBJ2-3	TGTGCCAGCAGCTTCTCGAAGCTCACAGATACGCAGTATTTT	CASSFSKLTDTQYF
TRBD1	NA	TRBV18	TRBJ1-1	TGTGCCAGCTTGGGACAGCGTATGAACACTGAAGCTTTCTTT	CASLGQRMNTEAFF
NA	NA	TRBV7-8	TRBJ1-2	TGTGCCAGCAGCGCCCTGGGGATCTATGGCTACACCTTC	CASSALGIYGYTF
NA	NA	TRBV21-1	TRBJ2-4	TGTGCCAGCAGACTGGACAGGATTGGAAACATTCAGTACTTC	CASRLDRIGNIQYF
NA	NA	TRBV29-1	TRBJ2-7	TGCAGCGTTGGGGCCTCGCCCTCCTACGAGCAGTACTTC	CSVGASPSYEQYF
NA	few	TRBV5-1	TRBJ2-1	TGCGCCAGCGCCTTGGCAGGGTCAAATGAGCAGTTCTTC	CASALAGSNEQFF
TRBD1	NA	TRBV19	TRBJ2-7	TGTGCCAGTAGTATACAAGTTAGGGACAGGGGCCCGTCCTACGAGCAGTACTTC	CASSIQVRDRGPSYEQYF
TRBD1	NA	TRBV5-6	TRBJ2-7	TGTGCCAGCAGCTTGTGGACAGGGAGATACGAGCAGTACTTC	CASSLWTGRYEQYF
TRBD2	NA	TRBV5-4	TRBJ2-3	TGTGCCAGCAGCCAACTTAGCGGGGGCCCAGATACGCAGTATTTT	CASSQLSGGPDTQYF
NA	NA	TRBV7-9	TRBJ1-2	TGTGCCAGCAGCTTAGCGATTGAAACCTATGGCTACACCTTC	CASSLAIETYGYTF
NA	NA	TRBV5-1	TRBJ1-4	TGCGCCAGCAGCTGGGGACAAAATAATGAAAAACTGTTTTTT	CASSWGQNNEKLFF
NA	NA	TRBV4-2	TRBJ1-4	TGTGCCAGCAGCCAAGTCACAGGCCTAATTGCTGAAAAACTGTTTTTT	CASSQVTGLIAEKLFF
TRBD2	NA	TRBV9	TRBJ2-2	TGTGCCAGCAGCGCCCGACTAGCGGACTATACCGGGGAGCTGTTTTTT	CASSARLADYTGELFF
NA	NA	TRBV7-8	TRBJ2-2	TGTGCCAGCAGCTCATACCCGGGGGCAAGGAACACCGGGGAGCTGTTTTTT	CASSSYPGARNTGELFF
NA	NA	TRBV7-8	TRBJ1-1	TGTGCCAGCAGCTTAGGTCAGGGTTTAGCTTTCTTT	CASSLGQGLAFF
TRBD1	NA	TRBV7-2	TRBJ1-3	TGTGCCAGCAGCTTCGAGGACAGGGGGGGAAACACCATATATTTT	CASSFEDRGGNTIYF
NA	NA	TRBV30	TRBJ1-2	TGTGCCTGGAGCCGACAGGCATGGGGCCATGGCTACACCTTC	CAWSRQAWGHGYTF
NA	NA	TRBV4-2	TRBJ2-1	TGTGCCAGCAGCCAATCGTACTACAATGAGCAGTTCTTC	CASSQSYYNEQFF
NA	NA	TRBV4-3	TRBJ2-5	TGCGCCAGCAGCCAAGATCTTTTGAGGCGTGGGGAGACCCAGTACTTC	CASSQDLLRRGETQYF
NA	NA	TRBV19	TRBJ1-6	TGTGCCAGTAGTAAGAGAGGGATCAGCTCCTATAATTCACCCCTCCACTTT	CASSKRGISSYNSPLHF
TRBD2	NA	TRBV2	TRBJ2-1	TGTGCCAGCAGCCAAGAGGGACTAGCGGAGCGCGATGAGCAGTTCTTC	CASSQEGLAERDEQFF
NA	NA	TRBV2	TRBJ2-7	TGTGCCAGCCTAAACCGAGGGGGGGCCTACGAGCAGTACTTC	CASLNRGGAYEQYF
NA	once	TRBV6-1	TRBJ2-5	TGTGCCAGCAGTGAGGAGGGGAGTACGGTAATTAGGCAGTACTTC	CASSEEGSTVIRQYF
NA	NA	TRBV19	TRBJ1-1	TGTGCCAGTAGTATAGATGCCACTGAAGCTTTCTTT	CASSIDATEAFF
NA	NA	TRBV6-4	TRBJ2-3	TGTGCCAGCAGTGTGGGCCCCCAGGCAGATACGCAGTATTTT	CASSVGPQADTQYF
NA	NA	TRBV5-6	TRBJ2-3	TGTGCCAGCAGCTTGCGAGCAGGGCGACGCACAGATACGCAGTATTTT	CASSLRAGRRTDTQYF
TRBD1	NA	TRBV5-7	TRBJ2-7	TGTGCCAGCAGCCTCCTGGGGACAGGGGCATACGAGCAGTACTTC	CASSLLGTGAYEQYF
NA	NA	TRBV5-6	TRBJ1-6	TGTGCCAGCAGCGCCGGGACTGCAAATTCACCCCTCCACTTT	CASSAGTANSPLHF
NA	NA	TRBV6-5	TRBJ1-1	TGTGCCAGCAGTGAAGCGCGCACTGAAGCTTTCTTT	CASSEARTEAFF
TRBD2	NA	TRBV18	TRBJ2-5	TGTGCCAGCTCACCACCGAATAGCGGGGACGCGGAGACCCAGTACTTC	CASSPPNSGDAETQYF
NA	NA	TRBV12-5	TRBJ2-4	TGTGCTAGTGGTACCTCCGGGGCCAACAAAAACATTCAGTACTTC	CASGTSGANKNIQYF
TRBD1	NA	TRBV19	TRBJ1-5	TGTGCCAGTAGTAAGGGGACAGGGGGCGAACAGCCCCAGCATTTT	CASSKGTGGEQPQHF
NA	NA	TRBV4-1	TRBJ2-7	TGCGCCAGCAGCCAAGTAGAAGGCTGGCCCTACGAGCAGTACTTC	CASSQVEGWPYEQYF
NA	few	TRBV4-1	TRBJ2-1	TGCGCCAGCAGCCAAGATCGGTCAGCCTACAATGAGCAGTTCTTC	CASSQDRSAYNEQFF
NA	NA	TRBV30	TRBJ1-1	TGTGCCTGGAGCAGGACAGTTAGTACTGAAGCTTTCTTT	CAWSRTVSTEAFF
NA	few	TRBV5-1	TRBJ2-3	TGCGCCAGCAGCTTAGGGGGGTACACAGATACGCAGTATTTT	CASSLGGYTDTQYF
TRBD1	NA	TRBV4-1	TRBJ2-5	TGCGCCAGCAGCCAAAACAGGGGAAGGCAAGAGACCCAGTACTTC	CASSQNRGRQETQYF
TRBD1	NA	TRBV7-2	TRBJ1-1	TGTGCCAGCAGCCCACGACAGGGGAAATCGAACACTGAAGCTTTCTTT	CASSPRQGKSNTEAFF
NA	NA	TRBV7-3	TRBJ2-2	TGTGCCAGCAGCTTAAAAGGGGGGCAGGGGACCGGGGAGCTGTTTTTT	CASSLKGGQGTGELFF